The present T cell receptor beta chain was sequenced within a study of T cell repertoires in cytomegalovirus infection. As for the study in general: From public TCR beta signatures came an indication of both CMV infection and matching HLA type. General study findings and limits: People with CMV and the relevant HLA were identified by cumulative public TCR beta family frequency.

TCRdb re-analysed the reads in MiXCR, keeping a single row per CDR3 protein. The sample lists about 260,000 distinct CDR3 sequences, approximately 10% occurring once. Germline-derived CDR1 and CDR2 are SEHNR and FQNEAQ (reference sequence). The CDR3 contains 13 residues. Trimming shortened V by 2 bases and J by 10 bases, and 14 bases separated the two germline ends. Many counts were recorded for this clonotype. Its antigen is as yet unknown. This chain joins TRBV7-9 and TRBJ1-1, with D perhaps TRBD1 (5 bases). The sample taken for sequencing was PBMCs. This receptor was obtained from a human donor in good health (CMV status not recorded). Some clones in this sample may be carry-over from other donors' samples. CDR3 amino acids: CASSLSEGTGAFF. In DNA, the CDR3 is TGTGCCAGCAGCTTATCAGAGGGGACGGGAGCTTTCTTT.